The 11 T cell receptor beta chains below all came from one sample that was sequenced in a study of OX40 agonist ivuxolimab in advanced cancers. Using immunoSEQ multiplex PCR, the repertoire was profiled, and TCRdb retains in-frame clones only, with some absent. The sample carries about 100,000 clones, approximately 90% recorded once. Sequencing was performed on CD4+ or CD8+ T cells sorted from blood, taken in a trial of the OX40 agonist ivuxolimab. The receptors come from an adult with an advanced solid tumor such as melanoma, head and neck, liver or kidney cancer.

The genes are TRBV6-5 and TRBJ2-7, with TRBD1 identical over 8 bases. V was clipped by 2 bases and J by 6 bases; unmatched bases: 3. Germline values: CDR1 MNHEY, CDR2 SVGAGI. The CDR3 sequence is 13 residues long. Here the CDR3 reads CASSYRTGSEQYF. CDR3 coding DNA: TGTGCCAGCAGTTACCGGACAGGGAGCGAGCAGTACTTC.

The genes are TRBV5-1 and TRBJ1-1, with D hard to call. V was trimmed by 7 bases and J by 4 bases, leaving 11 bases between them. The CDR3 spans 12 residues. In germline, CDR1 is SGHRS, CDR2 YFSETQ. For the CDR3, the DNA is TGCGCCAGCGGAGCCCAACGCACTGAAGCTTTCTTT. Encoded protein: CASGAQRTEAFF. Looking up the rest from reference TRBV5-1 and TRBJ1-1 gives the full variable domain: KAGVTQTPRYLIKTRGQQVTLSCSPISGHRSVSWYQQTPGQGLQFLFEYFSETQRNKGNFPGRFSGRQFSNSRSEMNVSTLELGDSALYLCASGAQRTEAFFGQGTRLTVV.

The gene calls are TRBV6-5 and TRBJ1-4; D is undetermined. V gave up 7 bases and J gave up 2 bases, with 14 bases separating them. The CDR3 length is 15 residues. Germline values: CDR1 MNHEY, CDR2 SVGAGI. The CDR3 DNA sequence: TGTGCCAGCACCTCCGCAGGAGGGACTAATGAAAAACTGTTTTTT. Translated: CASTSAGGTNEKLFF.

The chain combines TRBV25-1 with TRBJ1-3, with D uncertain. Germline V lookup: CDR1 MGHDK, CDR2 SYGVNS. V was trimmed by 1 base and J by 2 bases, leaving 9 bases between them. The CDR3 covers 15 residues. The CDR3 nucleotides read TGTGCCAGCAGTGAATTTCGGGGTACTGGAAACACCATATATTTT. Translated, it gives CASSEFRGTGNTIYF.

A single count supports this clone. This sequence joins TRBV7-9 and TRBJ1-2, with a weak D call TRBD1 (5 bases). In germline, CDR1 is SEHNR, CDR2 FQNEAQ (reference sequence). CDR3 size: 13 residues. Trimming left V 3 bases short and J 8 bases short, with 13 bases between. CDR3 DNA sequence: TGTGCCAGCAGCTTCAGTACAGGTGACGGCTACACCTTC. Its protein is CASSFSTGDGYTF.

CDR3 bases: TGTGCCAGCAGCCTACAGGACTTAGAAGCTTTCTTT. Translated, it gives CASSLQDLEAFF. The V and J genes are TRBV28 and TRBJ1-1, with D maybe TRBD1 (5 bases). There are 12 residues in the CDR3. V shed 6 bases and J shed 8 bases, with 13 bases lying between them. Germline CDR1 and CDR2: MDHEN and SYDVKM. Full variable domain (missing parts from reference TRBV28 and TRBJ1-1): DVKVTQSSRYLVKRTGEKVFLECVQDMDHENMFWYRQDPGLGLRLIYFSYDVKMKEKGDIPEGYSVSREKKERFSLILESASTNQTSMYLCASSLQDLEAFFGQGTRLTVV.

In its sample, this clone was seen once. The V gene is TRBV5-1, the J gene TRBJ2-3; 9 bases are a match to TRBD1. Germline CDR1 is SGHRS and CDR2 is YFSETQ. V lost 1 base, J lost 5 bases, and 5 bases stayed unmatched. The length of the CDR3 is 15 residues. This chain's CDR3 is CASSLLTGGRDTQYF. Here the CDR3 DNA reads TGCGCCAGCAGCTTGCTTACAGGGGGCAGAGATACGCAGTATTTT. Full variable domain (missing parts from reference TRBV5-1 and TRBJ2-3): KAGVTQTPRYLIKTRGQQVTLSCSPISGHRSVSWYQQTPGQGLQFLFEYFSETQRNKGNFPGRFSGRQFSNSRSEMNVSTLELGDSALYLCASSLLTGGRDTQYFGPGTRLTVL.

The V call is TRBV6-1, the J call TRBJ2-7; 9 bases are a match to TRBD2. CDR3 length: 13 amino acids. Per the germline V gene, CDR1 is MNHNS and CDR2 is SASEGT. Trimming removed 8 bases from V and 5 bases from J; junction bases left unmatched: 7. CDR3 in amino acids: CASLSGSPHEQYF. CDR3 coding DNA: TGTGCCAGCCTTAGCGGGAGCCCCCACGAGCAGTACTTC.

The chain has TRBV27 and TRBJ1-1; 7 bases are shared with TRBD1. The length of the CDR3 is 14 residues. J gave up 6 bases and V 2 bases, and 6 bases lay outside the gene matches. CDR1 and CDR2 from the germline V gene are MNHEY and SMNVEV (reference sequence). The CDR3 protein is CASSLHRGVAEAFF. CDR3 nucleotide sequence: TGTGCCAGCAGTTTACACAGGGGAGTCGCTGAAGCTTTCTTT.

The V and J genes are TRBV15 and TRBJ2-5; 7 bases agree with TRBD1. CDR1 LNHNV and CDR2 YYDKDF come from the germline V gene (reference sequence). The CDR3 extends over 14 amino acids. V lost 2 bases, J lost 5 bases, and 5 bases stayed unmatched. The CDR3 DNA reads as TGTGCCACCAGCAGACAACAGGGGAAGGAGACCCAGTACTTC. Protein product: CATSRQQGKETQYF.

This rearrangement joins TRBV7-2 to TRBJ2-3, with D possibly being TRBD2 (6 bases). The CDR3 extends over 14 amino acids. Germline V lookup: CDR1 SGHTA, CDR2 FQGNSA. V was clipped by 5 bases and J by 4 bases, with 13 bases between them. The CDR3 sequence is CASSTKGGSDTQYF. CDR3 bases: TGTGCCAGCAGCACAAAGGGAGGTTCAGATACGCAGTATTTT.